A selection of T cell receptor beta chains follows, all from one sample in a study of spatial heterogeneity in lung cancer. TCRdb passed the 5' RACE reads through MiXCR, listing each CDR3 protein once. The data hold around 20,000 distinct CDR3 sequences, with approximately 3% observed a single time. The specimen comprised lung tumor tissue, sampled at surgery. The receptors shown here come from a male donor with early-stage non-small cell lung cancer. The CDR3 runs from the conserved cysteine through the conserved F or W. The order of the fields is J gene, clone size, V gene, D gene, CDR3 DNA, CDR3 protein. The D gene is left open where the match is weak. Expanded clones are given a class, and other clones once, few, many or no size at all.

TRBJ1-2	many	TRBV24-1	-	TGTGCCACCAGTGATTTAGAACGCCACTCCCGGACAGGCTACACCTTC	CATSDLERHSRTGYTF
TRBJ2-2	many	TRBV7-9	-	TGTGCCAGCAGCTTAGTTTTTGGGGCGGTAGCGTCTCATGAGAACACCGGGGAGCTGTTTTTT	CASSLVFGAVASHENTGELFF
TRBJ1-1	many	TRBV28	-	TGTGCCACCCACCGAGCGGACCGATTGAACACTGAAGCTTTCTTT	CATHRADRLNTEAFF
TRBJ2-3	many	TRBV4-1	TRBD2	TGCGCCAGCAGCCAGGGTCTAGCGGGATACACAGATACGCAGTATTTT	CASSQGLAGYTDTQYF
TRBJ1-1	many	TRBV18	-	TGTGCCAGCTCACCGAGGTCGGGCGGAATGAACACTGAAGCTTTCTTT	CASSPRSGGMNTEAFF
TRBJ2-5	many	TRBV6-5	TRBD2	TGTGCCAGCAGCCCGGGACTAGCGGAAAAAGAGACCCAGTACTTC	CASSPGLAEKETQYF
TRBJ2-5	many	TRBV14	-	TGTGCCAGCAGCCAGCGAGGGGTGATAGCAGAGACCCAGTACTTC	CASSQRGVIAETQYF
TRBJ1-1	many	TRBV7-3	-	TGTGCCAGCAGCTTAGCAAAGATGGGAGTCACTGAAGCTTTCTTT	CASSLAKMGVTEAFF
TRBJ2-1	many	TRBV11-3	TRBD2	TGTGCCAGCAGCTTATTAGGGACTAGTTCCAATGAGCAGTTCTTC	CASSLLGTSSNEQFF
TRBJ2-5	many	TRBV5-1	TRBD1	TGCGCCAGCAGCTTGGCCCCCGGGACAGGGGGCTACCAAGAGACCCAGTACTTC	CASSLAPGTGGYQETQYF
TRBJ1-6	many	TRBV28	-	TGTGCCAGCAGTTCTGGACAGCGGTCCTATAATTCACCCCTCCACTTT	CASSSGQRSYNSPLHF
TRBJ1-5	many	TRBV7-9	-	TGTGCCAGCAGCTTAGCTGTGGGTCATGGCAATCAGCCCCAGCATTTT	CASSLAVGHGNQPQHF
TRBJ2-3	many	TRBV5-4	-	TGTGCCAGCAGCTTCAAAGGTGCGTCAGATACGCAGTATTTT	CASSFKGASDTQYF
TRBJ1-4	many	TRBV18	-	TGTGCCAGCTCCCAGGACGGGGCCGTCGTACTCCATGAAAAACTGTTTTTT	CASSQDGAVVLHEKLFF
TRBJ2-1	many	TRBV4-2	-	TGTGCCAGCAGCCTCGGCGAGGGTTCGACTTTCGATGAGCAGTTCTTC	CASSLGEGSTFDEQFF
TRBJ1-1	many	TRBV7-9	-	TGTGCCAGCAGCTTCCTGTCGATGAACACTGAAGCTTTCTTT	CASSFLSMNTEAFF
TRBJ1-1	many	TRBV2	TRBD1	TGTGCCAGCAGTATTACCGGGACAGGGACTGAAGCTTTCTTT	CASSITGTGTEAFF
TRBJ1-1	many	TRBV12-3/TRBV12-4	-	TGTGCCAGCAGTTTATACTCTCGAGCTTTCTTT	CASSLYSRAFF
TRBJ1-5	many	TRBV20-1	-	TGCAGTGCCTCCGAGGCAGGCGATCAGCCCCAGCATTTT	CSASEAGDQPQHF
TRBJ2-1	many	TRBV29-1	TRBD2	TGCAGCGTTGAAGAGTCTAGCGGGGGGCTTTACAATGAGCAGTTCTTC	CSVEESSGGLYNEQFF
TRBJ1-1	-	TRBV7-9	-	TGTGCCAGCAGCTTAGGGAGGGCAGGCGTAGGTAGGGACACTGAAGCTTTCTTT	CASSLGRAGVGRDTEAFF
TRBJ2-1	medium-sized	TRBV5-1	TRBD2	TGCGCCAGCAGCTTGGTAGGTAGCGGGAGGGCCGAGAATGAGCAGTTCTTC	CASSLVGSGRAENEQFF
TRBJ1-2	many	TRBV7-2	-	TGTGCCAGCAGCTTAGTAGGTACTAATGGCTACACCTTC	CASSLVGTNGYTF
TRBJ2-1	many	TRBV27	TRBD1	TGTGCCAGCAGCCCAGGACAGGGGGGTCTCAATGAGCAGTTCTTC	CASSPGQGGLNEQFF
TRBJ2-5	many	TRBV25-1	-	TGTGCCAGCAGCAGATTGGGTGAGACCCAGTACTTC	CASSRLGETQYF
TRBJ2-7	many	TRBV29-1	-	TGCAGCGTGGACCGGGGTTCCGAGCAGTACTTC	CSVDRGSEQYF
TRBJ2-3	many	TRBV7-2	TRBD2	TGTGCCAGCAGCTTAGGGATAGCGGGAGGGCTGGGTACGCAGTATTTT	CASSLGIAGGLGTQYF
TRBJ2-1	many	TRBV6-5	TRBD2	TGTGCCAGCAGTTACGGTCCCCTAGCGGAATACAATGAGCAGTTCTTC	CASSYGPLAEYNEQFF
TRBJ1-6	many	TRBV3-1	-	TGTGCCAGCAGCCAAGACGGGATTAAAAATTCACCCCTCCACTTT	CASSQDGIKNSPLHF
TRBJ2-7	many	TRBV12-3/TRBV12-4	-	TGTGCCAGCAGTGCCGGGGATTACGAGCAGTACTTC	CASSAGDYEQYF
TRBJ1-2	many	TRBV10-3	-	TGTGCCACCAACACAGCGCGAAACTATGGCTACACCTTC	CATNTARNYGYTF